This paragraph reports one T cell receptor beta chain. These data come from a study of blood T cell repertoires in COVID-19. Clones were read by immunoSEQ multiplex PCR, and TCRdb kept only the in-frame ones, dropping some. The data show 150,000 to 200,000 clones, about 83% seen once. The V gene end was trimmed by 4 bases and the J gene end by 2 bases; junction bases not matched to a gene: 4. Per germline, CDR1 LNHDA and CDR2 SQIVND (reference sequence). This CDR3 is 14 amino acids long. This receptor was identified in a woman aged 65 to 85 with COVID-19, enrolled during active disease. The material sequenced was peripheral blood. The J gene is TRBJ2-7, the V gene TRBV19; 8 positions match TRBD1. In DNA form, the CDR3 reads TGTGCCAGTAGTACGCTACAGGGGGCCTACGAGCAGTACTTC. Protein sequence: CASSTLQGAYEQYF.